Following are 26 T cell receptor beta chains from one sample sequenced in a study of T-cell reconstitution after alpha-beta-depleted transplantation in children. The authors prepared the TCRbeta library with unique molecular identifiers. TCRdb re-derived calls from the PCR reads in MiXCR, one entry per CDR3 protein. There are 500,000 or so distinct CDR3 sequences in the sample; 30% to 35% occur only once, and 2% to 2.5% lies in the top ten. The sequences come from PBMCs from the stem cell graft donor, collected from the stem cell graft. Source of these receptors: a human donor who donated a stem cell graft to a child with aplastic anemia.

This clonotype came up a few times. The genes are TRBV27 and TRBJ2-1, with 8 positions matching TRBD2. J gave up 4 bases and V 3 bases, and 8 bases lay outside the gene matches. Per the germline V gene, CDR1 is MNHEY and CDR2 is SMNVEV (reference sequence). The CDR3 loop spans 16 amino acids. The CDR3 DNA follows: TGTGCCAGCAGTTTCCCCCCCGGCGGGGGGTACAATGAGCAGTTCTTC. It yields the protein CASSFPPGGGYNEQFF.

This clonotype turned up a few times. The rearrangement links TRBV5-1 to TRBJ2-3; TRBD2 aligns across 7 bases. The ends lost 4 bases at V and 3 bases at J; junction bases unmatched: 14. The germline V gene encodes CDR1 SGHRS and CDR2 YFSETQ. There are 17 residues in the CDR3. This chain's CDR3 is CASSRIGSGGGTDTQYF. CDR3 in DNA: TGCGCCAGCAGCCGCATTGGGTCGGGAGGAGGGACAGATACGCAGTATTTT.

CDR3 sequence reads: CAITQDSNSGNTIYF. The CDR3 DNA sequence: TGTGCCATCACCCAGGACAGCAACTCTGGAAACACCATATATTTT. The chain is built from TRBV10-3 and TRBJ1-3; D might be TRBD1 (6 bases). The CDR3 sequence is 15 residues long. The germline V gene has CDR1 ENHRY and CDR2 SYGVKD. The V gene lost 7 bases and the J gene lost 0 bases, with 13 bases spanning the gap.

This clonotype showed up just a few times. The rearrangement uses TRBV29-1 and TRBJ2-3, with 9 positions matching TRBD2. V lost 2 bases and J lost 2; bases outside the gene matches: 5. Looked up from germline, CDR1 is SQVTM and CDR2 is ANQGSEA. This CDR3 spans 15 amino acids. This CDR3 reads CSVEISGRTTDTQYF. The CDR3 DNA follows: TGCAGCGTTGAAATCAGCGGGAGGACCACAGATACGCAGTATTTT.

The V gene is TRBV30, the J gene TRBJ1-1; 7 bases match TRBD1. Germline assignment: CDR1 GTSNPN and CDR2 SVGIG (reference sequence). This CDR3 comprises 17 residues. V shed 3 bases, J shed 0 bases, and the junction held 13 bases outside the gene matches. The CDR3 sequence is CAWSFHRGGDLNTEAFF. CDR3 bases: TGTGCCTGGAGCTTTCACAGGGGTGGGGACTTGAACACTGAAGCTTTCTTT.

The gene calls are TRBV10-3 and TRBJ2-5; a possible D gene is TRBD2 (6 bases). The germline V gene encodes CDR1 ENHRY and CDR2 SYGVKD. The CDR3 runs 13 residues. V was trimmed by 3 bases and J by 4 bases, leaving 9 bases between them. The CDR3 here is CAISENGGETQYF. In DNA, the CDR3 is TGTGCCATCAGTGAAAACGGGGGAGAGACCCAGTACTTC.

The rearrangement uses TRBV7-3 and TRBJ1-1, with TRBD1 matching 7 bases. Germline V gene data show CDR1 as SGHTA and CDR2 as FQGTGA. The junction had 9 bases not matched to a gene; V was cut back by 5 bases and J by 0 bases. The CDR3 is 16 amino acids. The CDR3 sequence is CASSKDRVGMNTEAFF. The CDR3, as DNA: TGTGCCAGCAGCAAAGACAGGGTTGGGATGAACACTGAAGCTTTCTTT.

The V call is TRBV7-2, the J call TRBJ1-2; 8 bases are shared with TRBD1. The V and J ends lost 5 bases and 13 bases, in that order; junction bases with no gene match: 9. The germline V gene has CDR1 SGHTA and CDR2 FQGNSA. The CDR3 is made up of 12 amino acids. In nucleotides, the CDR3 is TGTGCCAGCAGCCCACTGGACAGGGTTGTCACCTTC. As protein: CASSPLDRVVTF.

The CDR3 nucleotides read TGTGCCAGCAGTTTACTAGCGAGCTCCTACAATGAGCAGTTCTTC. This gives the protein CASSLLASSYNEQFF. The chain carries TRBV28 and TRBJ2-1; tentatively, D is TRBD2 (6 bases). V dropped 2 bases and J dropped 0 bases, with 8 bases sitting between them. The V gene's germline CDR1 is MDHEN and CDR2 SYDVKM. The CDR3 loop spans 15 amino acids.

This chain connects TRBV29-1 to TRBJ2-5; D tentatively fits TRBD1 or TRBD2 (5 bases each). Trimming took 4 bases from V and 5 from J, leaving 11 bases between them. Germline V lookup: CDR1 SQVTM, CDR2 ANQGSEA. The CDR3 loop spans 12 amino acids. The CDR3 loop is CSVVRGPETQYF. In DNA form, the CDR3 reads TGCAGCGTTGTTAGGGGACCGGAGACCCAGTACTTC. Variable domain in full (rest from reference TRBV29-1 and TRBJ2-5): SAVISQKPSRDICQRGTSLTIQCQVDSQVTMMFWYRQQPGQSLTLIATANQGSEATYESGFVIDKFPISRPNLTFSTLTVSNMSPEDSSIYLCSVVRGPETQYFGPGTRLLVL.

In this sample, this clonotype turned up a few times. CDR3 amino acids: CASSPGTAVYEQYF. CDR3 sequence (DNA): TGTGCCAGCAGCCCCGGGACAGCCGTCTACGAGCAGTACTTC. The J gene is TRBJ2-7, the V gene TRBV12-3 or TRBV12-4; 7 bases map to TRBD1. The CDR3 contains 14 residues. Trimming took 6 bases from V and 3 from J; bases not matched to a gene: 8.

The chain employs TRBV7-9 and TRBJ2-1; D gene ambiguous. This CDR3 region has 16 residues. Trimming left V 2 bases short and J 7 bases short, with 18 bases between. CDR1 SEHNR and CDR2 FQNEAQ come from the germline V gene (reference sequence). The chain's CDR3 is CASSLSSAINRNEQFF. The CDR3 DNA is TGTGCCAGCAGCTTATCCAGCGCCATAAATCGGAATGAGCAGTTCTTC.

The CDR3 DNA follows: TGCGCCAGCAGCACAGGGAGGACCCTCAACACCGGGGAGCTGTTTTTT. Its protein is CASSTGRTLNTGELFF. The chain recombines TRBV5-1 with TRBJ2-2; D possibly matches TRBD1 or TRBD2 (6 bases each). Germline CDR1 and CDR2: SGHRS and YFSETQ. This CDR3 spans 16 amino acids. Trimming took off 4 bases at V and 2 bases at J, with 15 bases between the two ends.

Only a few counts were recorded for this clonotype. The CDR3 here is CASSLLAISNQPQHF. CDR3 in DNA: TGTGCCAGCAGCCTTCTGGCGATTAGCAATCAGCCCCAGCATTTT. The V and J genes are TRBV6-2 or TRBV6-3 and TRBJ1-5; D not resolved. The CDR3 spans 15 residues. Germline V gives CDR1 MNHEY, CDR2 SVGEGT. The V and J ends lost 6 bases and 0 bases respectively, with 12 bases between them.

The rearrangement uses TRBV2 and TRBJ1-1; 9 nucleotides agree with TRBD1. This CDR3 spans 13 amino acids. Germline CDR1 SNHLY, CDR2 FYNNEI. Germline trimming cut 9 bases from V and 0 bases from J; bases unmatched to any gene: 2. The CDR3 is CARRQGVNTEAFF. The CDR3 region has the DNA TGTGCCAGACGACAGGGGGTGAACACTGAAGCTTTCTTT.

The table lists this clonotype with a few counts. CDR3 sequence: CAWRDDPLARTEAFF. The DNA for the CDR3 is TGTGCCTGGAGAGACGACCCCTTAGCGAGAACTGAAGCTTTCTTT. The chain employs TRBV30 and TRBJ1-1; D unresolved. The CDR3 runs to 15 residues. Germline assignment: CDR1 GTSNPN and CDR2 SVGIG (reference sequence). V lost 3 bases to trimming and J lost 5 bases, with 19 bases between them.

J is TRBJ2-3 and V is TRBV6-4; 10 bases fit TRBD1. CDR3 length: 15 residues. V lost 3 bases and J lost 4; bases outside the gene matches: 4. CDR1 and CDR2 from the germline V gene are MRHNA and SNTAGT. The CDR3 loop reads CASSEAGTGADTQYF. The CDR3 DNA sequence: TGTGCCAGCAGTGAAGCCGGGACAGGGGCAGATACGCAGTATTTT.

The chain has TRBV19 and TRBJ1-5; no reliable D call. The CDR3 is 13 residues long. Per the germline V gene, CDR1 is LNHDA and CDR2 is SQIVND (reference sequence). The V and J ends lost 5 bases and 6 bases respectively, with 11 bases between them. CDR3 amino acids: CASSSPTLQPQHF. The CDR3 region has the DNA TGTGCCAGTAGTTCCCCGACGCTTCAGCCCCAGCATTTT.

Only a few counts were recorded for this clonotype. This chain links TRBV19 with TRBJ1-5; D remains ambiguous. CDR1 is LNHDA, CDR2 SQIVND, per germline (reference sequence). Deletions cut 6 bases from V and 4 bases from J, with 19 bases between. The CDR3 totals 16 residues. CDR3 sequence (DNA): TGTGCCAGTAGACCCTTAGGAGGAGTTGGGAATCAGCCCCAGCATTTT. It encodes CASRPLGGVGNQPQHF. Filled out from reference TRBV19 and TRBJ1-5, the complete variable domain reads DGGITQSPKYLFRKEGQNVTLSCEQNLNHDAMYWYRQDPGQGLRLIYYSQIVNDFQKGDIAEGYSVSREKKESFPLTVTSAQKNPTAFYLCASRPLGGVGNQPQHFGDGTRLSIL.

This clonotype has more than one count but fewer than ten. The chain carries TRBV27 and TRBJ2-6, with no clear D. The germline CDR1 and CDR2 sequences are MNHEY and SMNVEV (reference sequence). This CDR3 has 17 amino acids. V was pared by 5 bases and J by 0 bases, with 14 bases between. This chain's CDR3 is CASSPWAVFSGANVLTF. The CDR3 DNA reads as TGTGCCAGCAGTCCATGGGCTGTTTTCTCTGGGGCCAACGTCCTGACTTTC.

The chain has TRBV7-9 and TRBJ1-1; TRBD1 matches 9 bases. Germline V CDR1 and CDR2: SEHNR, FQNEAQ (reference sequence). V trimming: 7 bases; J trimming: 1 base; junction bases outside the gene matches: 10. The CDR3 has 16 residues. CDR3 region: CASTLPGTGSNTEAFF. CDR3 DNA sequence: TGTGCCAGCACCCTTCCCGGGACAGGGTCGAACACTGAAGCTTTCTTT.

This clonotype turned up a few times. The chain recombines TRBV11-2 with TRBJ2-3, with TRBD2 identical over 9 bases. V dropped 6 bases and J dropped 6; count of bases not matched to a gene: 22. The CDR3 spans 19 residues. Germline CDR1 is SGHAT and CDR2 is FQNNGV. The chain's CDR3 is CASRSGPGDLSGSPDTQYF. The CDR3 DNA is TGTGCCAGCAGATCAGGGCCCGGGGACCTTAGCGGGAGCCCTGATACGCAGTATTTT. Full variable domain (rest looked up from reference TRBV11-2 and TRBJ2-3): EAGVAQSPRYKIIEKRQSVAFWCNPISGHATLYWYQQILGQGPKLLIQFQNNGVVDDSQLPKDRFSAERLKGVDSTLKIQPAKLEDSAVYLCASRSGPGDLSGSPDTQYFGPGTRLTVL.

The chain has TRBV7-8 and TRBJ2-6, with D uncertain. Deletions cut 5 bases from V and 4 bases from J, with 18 bases between. This CDR3 has 17 amino acids. CDR1 and CDR2 from the germline V gene are SGHVS and FQNEAQ. CDR3 loop: CASSIRLTVGGANVLTF. The CDR3 nucleotides read TGTGCCAGCAGCATACGACTTACGGTTGGCGGGGCCAACGTCCTGACTTTC. The complete variable domain, with remaining parts taken from reference TRBV7-8 and TRBJ2-6, reads GAGVSQSPRYKVAKRGQDVALRCDPISGHVSLFWYQQALGQGPEFLTYFQNEAQLDKSGLPSDRFFAERPEGSVSTLKIQRTQQEDSAVYLCASSIRLTVGGANVLTFGAGSRLTVL.

This clonotype was observed a handful of times. J is TRBJ2-1 and V is TRBV5-1, with D perhaps matching TRBD1 (5 bases). Looked up from germline, CDR1 is SGHRS and CDR2 is YFSETQ. The CDR3 consists of 14 residues. V was pared by 0 bases and J by 5 bases, with 9 bases between. The CDR3 DNA sequence: TGCGCCAGCAGCTTGGCGGACACTCACAATGAGCAGTTCTTC. It yields the protein CASSLADTHNEQFF.

In its sample, this clonotype was seen a few times. The chain couples TRBV2 to TRBJ1-5, with 9 nucleotides matching TRBD1. The CDR3 spans 17 residues. Germline CDR1 and CDR2: SNHLY and FYNNEI. V lost 4 bases and J lost 2; bases outside the gene matches: 9. The CDR3 here is CASSAQGARGGNQPQHF. Written as DNA, the CDR3 is TGTGCCAGCAGTGCACAGGGGGCGCGGGGTGGCAATCAGCCCCAGCATTTT. Filled out from reference TRBV2 and TRBJ1-5, the complete variable domain reads EPEVTQTPSHQVTQMGQEVILRCVPISNHLYFYWYRQILGQKVEFLVSFYNNEISEKSEIFDDQFSVERPDGSNFTLKIRSTKLEDSAMYFCASSAQGARGGNQPQHFGDGTRLSIL.

CDR3 sequence (DNA): TGCGCCAGCAGCCAAGATACCCCGGGAGGGCCCTACAATGAGCAGTTCTTC. Translated: CASSQDTPGGPYNEQFF. J is TRBJ2-1 and V is TRBV4-3; the match to TRBD2 covers 8 bases. The CDR3 is made up of 17 amino acids. Germline-derived CDR1 and CDR2 are LGHNA and YSLEER. J was trimmed by 2 bases and V by 0 bases; bases with no gene match: 6.